Following are 24 T cell receptor beta chains from one sample sequenced in a study of OX40 agonist ivuxolimab in advanced cancers. TCRdb's copy holds only in-frame clones and misses some; the assay was immunoSEQ multiplex PCR. There are about 96,000 clones in the sample; about 80% occur only once, and 5.8% lies in the top ten. Sequencing was performed on CD4+ or CD8+ T cells sorted from blood, taken in a trial of the OX40 agonist ivuxolimab. These receptors originate from an adult with an advanced solid tumor such as melanoma, head and neck, liver or kidney cancer.

This clone is a singleton in its sample. The rearrangement joins TRBV2 to TRBJ1-1, with unresolved D. CDR3 size: 12 residues. The V gene's germline CDR1 is SNHLY and CDR2 FYNNEI. V lost 8 bases and J 0 bases, leaving 7 bases between the germline ends. CDR3 residues: CASRRLNTEAFF. CDR3 DNA: TGTGCCAGCCGCCGACTGAACACTGAAGCTTTCTTT.

The chain has TRBV15 and TRBJ2-5; D is perhaps TRBD1 (5 bases). The J call may be wrong; the DNA end is better matched by TRBJ2-7. Per the germline V gene, CDR1 is LNHNV and CDR2 is YYDKDF (reference sequence). This CDR3 is built from 14 residues. CDR3 nucleotide sequence: TGTGCCACCAGCAGAGGGTGGGGCGGAAACGAGCAGTACTTC. This gives the protein CATSRGWGGNEQYF.

This CDR3 reads CASKGQSPEAFF. The CDR3, as DNA: TGTGCCAGTAAGGGGCAGAGTCCTGAAGCTTTCTTT. This chain uses TRBV19 with TRBJ1-1; TRBD1 is a possible D gene (5 bases). The CDR3 is made up of 12 amino acids. V dropped 7 bases and J dropped 6 bases, with 12 bases sitting between them. Germline CDR1 and CDR2: LNHDA and SQIVND (reference sequence).

This rearrangement joins TRBV6-1 to TRBJ2-7; no clear D gene. V gave up 4 bases and J gave up 3 bases, with 4 bases separating them. The CDR3 length is 11 residues. From germline, CDR1 is MNHNS and CDR2 SASEGT. DNA for the CDR3: TGTGCCAGCAGTGCCAGCTACGAGCAGTACTTC. Amino acids: CASSASYEQYF.

The chain recombines TRBV12-5 with TRBJ2-5; D possibly corresponds to TRBD1 (6 bases). Germline values: CDR1 LGHNT, CDR2 FRNRAP. The V end was cut by 6 bases, the J end by 7 bases, with 15 bases between. The CDR3 totals 13 residues. This CDR3 reads CASGSDDRLTQYF. CDR3 coding DNA: TGTGCTAGTGGCTCCGACGACAGGCTGACCCAGTACTTC.

V and J are TRBV18 and TRBJ2-7; D gene unclear. Trimming took off 2 bases at V and 7 bases at J, with 9 bases between the two ends. This CDR3 contains 12 residues. Germline CDR1 reads KGHSH; CDR2 reads LQKENI. CDR3 amino acids: CASSPSSGEQYF. DNA of the CDR3: TGTGCCAGCTCACCATCGTCCGGGGAGCAGTACTTC.

The V call is TRBV10-2, the J call TRBJ2-5; 9 bases fit TRBD2. The J call may be mistaken, given a closer DNA end match to TRBJ2-7. The CDR3 contains 14 residues. The V gene's germline CDR1 is WSHSY and CDR2 SAAADI. The CDR3 here is CASSEGREGYEQYF. In DNA, the CDR3 is TGCGCCAGCAGTGAGGGGCGGGAGGGATACGAGCAGTACTTC.

V gene TRBV7-2 combines with J gene TRBJ2-7; TRBD2 aligns across 12 bases. The CDR3 runs 15 residues. With V trimmed by 5 bases and J by 2 bases, 4 bases remained unmatched. CDR1 is SGHTA, CDR2 FQGNSA, per germline. DNA of the CDR3: TGTGCCAGCAGCACCACTAGCGGGGGGCCCTACGAGCAGTACTTC. It specifies CASSTTSGGPYEQYF.

The chain has TRBV2 and TRBJ1-2; D not resolved. The CDR3 covers 13 residues. Between the trimmed V and J ends, which lost 6 bases and 4 bases, there was a span of 12 bases. Germline CDR1 SNHLY, CDR2 FYNNEI. The CDR3 sequence is CASRFPEGYGYTF. The CDR3 DNA is TGTGCCAGCAGGTTCCCGGAAGGCTATGGCTACACCTTC.

This rearrangement joins TRBV21-1 to TRBJ1-1; the table's D call, TRBD1, was not checked against the DNA. TRBV21-1 is a pseudogene locus. The CDR3 spans 15 residues. The CDR3, as DNA: TGTGCCAGCAGCAAACTTAGGGGAAAGGAGACTGAAGCTTTCTTT. Protein product: CASSKLRGKETEAFF.

The rearrangement uses TRBV7-2 and TRBJ2-7, with TRBD2 matching over 12 bases. The length of the CDR3 is 17 residues. CDR1 SGHTA and CDR2 FQGNSA come from the germline V gene. Losses at the gene ends were 3 bases for V and 1 base for J; bases not matched to a gene: 7. As DNA, the CDR3 is TGTGCCAGCAGCTTCGCTAGCGGGAGGGCCGGGTCCTACGAGCAGTACTTC. Translated: CASSFASGRAGSYEQYF.

The chain carries TRBV19 and TRBJ1-6; D gene ambiguous. V gave up 5 bases and J gave up 8 bases, with 13 bases separating them. Germline assignment: CDR1 LNHDA and CDR2 SQIVND (reference sequence). CDR3 length equals 14 residues. The CDR3 spells CASSARAGDSPLHF. The CDR3 DNA follows: TGTGCCAGTAGTGCCCGGGCCGGTGATTCACCCCTCCACTTT.

The rearrangement links TRBV7-2 to TRBJ2-3, with 13 bases fitting TRBD2. CDR1 SGHTA and CDR2 FQGNSA come from the germline V gene. The CDR3 is made up of 17 amino acids. The V gene end was trimmed by 5 bases and the J gene end by 3 bases; junction bases not matched to a gene: 8. CDR3 loop: CASSPAPTSGRTDTQYF. In DNA, the CDR3 is TGTGCCAGCAGCCCCGCCCCGACTAGCGGGAGGACAGATACGCAGTATTTT.

The chain joins TRBV7-9 to TRBJ1-1; D unclear. CDR1 and CDR2 (germline): SEHNR, FQNEAQ (reference sequence). The V end was cut by 1 base, the J end by 0 bases, with 3 bases between. This CDR3 is 13 amino acids long. CDR3 sequence: CASSLELNTEAFF. Here the CDR3 DNA reads TGTGCCAGCAGCTTAGAGCTGAACACTGAAGCTTTCTTT.

A remark on this clone: In the same sample, other DNA sequences code for this CDR3. The V gene is TRBV19, the J gene TRBJ2-7; possibly TRBD2 for D (5 bases). Germline V gives CDR1 LNHDA, CDR2 SQIVND (reference sequence). The CDR3 spans 14 residues. Deletions cut 2 bases from V and 0 bases from J, with 8 bases between. The CDR3: CASSILASSYEQYF. The CDR3 DNA sequence: TGTGCCAGTAGTATATTAGCGAGCTCCTACGAGCAGTACTTC.

The chain employs TRBV6-1 and TRBJ1-1; a weak D match, TRBD1 (5 bases). CDR3 size: 15 residues. Trimming shortened V by 6 bases and J by 1 base, and 15 bases separated the two germline ends. CDR1 and CDR2 (germline): MNHNS, SASEGT. The DNA of the CDR3 is TGTGCCAGCAGCCCTGGGGGGAGGGGGAACACTGAAGCTTTCTTT. Protein: CASSPGGRGNTEAFF.

The chain is built from TRBV19 and TRBJ2-1; the match to TRBD1 covers 10 bases. CDR1 is LNHDA and CDR2 is SQIVND in the germline V gene (reference sequence). The V gene end was trimmed by 1 base and the J gene end by 8 bases; junction bases not matched to a gene: 5. The CDR3 sequence is 15 residues long. CDR3 in amino acids: CASSIATGGRHEQFF. Written as DNA, the CDR3 is TGTGCCAGTAGTATAGCGACAGGGGGCCGGCATGAGCAGTTCTTC.

This sequence joins TRBV27 and TRBJ1-1; TRBD1 aligns across 10 bases. The CDR3 sequence is 15 residues long. V trimming: 5 bases; J trimming: 5 bases; junction bases outside the gene matches: 8. Germline V gene lookup returns CDR1 MNHEY and CDR2 SMNVEV (reference sequence). The CDR3 coding sequence is TGTGCCAGCAGTACCCGGGACAGGGGATGGACTGAAGCTTTCTTT. It yields the protein CASSTRDRGWTEAFF.

The table lists this clone with a few counts. The chain uses TRBV19 and TRBJ1-2; 9 nucleotides match TRBD1. The length of the CDR3 is 14 residues. Looked up from germline, CDR1 is LNHDA and CDR2 is SQIVND (reference sequence). Germline trimming cut 3 bases from V and 2 bases from J; bases unmatched to any gene: 1. CDR3 sequence reads: CASSIGTGNYGYTF. The CDR3 bases are TGTGCCAGTAGTATTGGGACAGGGAACTATGGCTACACCTTC.

CDR3: CASSQDRLTLSGETQYF. In DNA, the CDR3 is TGCGCCAGCAGCCAAGATCGTTTGACCCTTTCCGGGGAGACCCAGTACTTC. The chain uses TRBV4-3 and TRBJ2-5; D not resolved. Trimming took off 0 bases at V and 5 bases at J, with 19 bases between the two ends. Looked up from germline, CDR1 is LGHNA and CDR2 is YSLEER. The length of the CDR3 is 17 residues.

The chain carries TRBV5-4 and TRBJ2-1, with 11 bases that match TRBD2. CDR1 is SGHNT, CDR2 YYREEE, per germline (reference sequence). With 3 bases clipped from V and 7 bases from J, the junction kept 6 bases outside the gene matches. This CDR3 is built from 15 residues. CDR3 residues: CASSSLAGGWNEQFF. CDR3 coding DNA: TGTGCCAGCAGCTCCCTAGCGGGGGGCTGGAATGAGCAGTTCTTC.

This clone appeared a few times. The chain joins TRBV2 to TRBJ1-1; the D gene is possibly TRBD1 (6 bases). CDR1 and CDR2 (germline): SNHLY, FYNNEI. Trimming took off 6 bases at V and 3 bases at J, with 14 bases between the two ends. This CDR3 is 14 amino acids long. The CDR3 sequence is CASRGAGLYTEAFF. For the CDR3, the DNA is TGTGCCAGCAGGGGGGCAGGGTTGTACACTGAAGCTTTCTTT.

The chain links TRBV11-2 to TRBJ2-1; a weak D match, TRBD2 (7 bases). CDR3 length equals 16 residues. CDR1 and CDR2 (germline): SGHAT, FQNNGV. V gave up 5 bases and J gave up 3 bases, with 17 bases separating them. CDR3 protein: CASSRRAGAFYNEQFF. Written as DNA, the CDR3 is TGTGCCAGCAGCCGGAGGGCGGGGGCCTTCTACAATGAGCAGTTCTTC.

The chain carries TRBV6-6 and TRBJ2-3; 7 nucleotides line up with TRBD2. J was trimmed by 2 bases and V by 2 bases; bases with no gene match: 7. This CDR3 is 16 amino acids long. The V gene's germline CDR1 is MNHNY and CDR2 SVGAGI (reference sequence). CDR3 nucleotide sequence: TGTGCCAGCAGTTACGCTTCCGGGACTACCACAGATACGCAGTATTTT. It is translated as CASSYASGTTTDTQYF.